The 31 T cell receptor beta chains listed next were all sequenced from one sample in a study of blood T cells in healthy people across ages (dated by TCRdb to about 2015). Receptors were amplified or captured by 5' RACE. For sequencing, an Illumina HiSeq 2500 was employed. The second PCR ran for roughly 7 to 11 cycles and used a J-beta primer mix along with a sample-barcoded 5' primer. Using fastp at Q25 and MiXCR, TCRdb reprocessed the public reads and kept productive beta chains. Merged by CDR3 protein, the rows form single entries marked with the most common genes and DNA. This sample lists over a million distinct CDR3 sequences; 59% were detected once. Under 8.5% of the sample comes from the top ten. The source material was blood. All receptors derive from a man between 18 and 35 years old in good health.

This chain links TRBV24-1 with TRBJ1-1; 7 bases map to TRBD1. The J segment lost 1 base and the V segment lost 5 bases, leaving 6 bases of the junction unmatched. There are 15 residues in the CDR3. The V gene's germline CDR1 is KGHDR and CDR2 SFDVKD. This CDR3 is CATSADRPGNTEAFF. In DNA, the CDR3 is TGTGCCACCAGTGCGGACAGGCCGGGGAACACTGAAGCTTTCTTT.

The V and J genes are TRBV5-1 and TRBJ2-7, with TRBD2 as a possible D gene (5 bases). The CDR3 contains 13 residues. CDR1 is SGHRS and CDR2 is YFSETQ in the germline V gene. Trimming took 5 bases from V and 0 from J, leaving 9 bases between them. This CDR3 is CASRRGTSYEQYF. The CDR3 DNA reads TGCGCCAGCAGACGGGGAACCTCCTACGAGCAGTACTTC. Combining the CDR3 with reference TRBV5-1 and TRBJ2-7 gives the whole variable domain KAGVTQTPRYLIKTRGQQVTLSCSPISGHRSVSWYQQTPGQGLQFLFEYFSETQRNKGNFPGRFSGRQFSNSRSEMNVSTLELGDSALYLCASRRGTSYEQYFGPGTRLTVT.

This sequence joins TRBV2 and TRBJ1-2; possible D gene TRBD1, 6 bases. The V gene lost 8 bases and the J gene lost 8 bases, with 15 bases spanning the gap. The germline CDR1 and CDR2 sequences are SNHLY and FYNNEI. The CDR3 runs 12 residues. This CDR3 is CASERQVYGYTF. In DNA form, the CDR3 reads TGTGCCAGCGAAAGACAGGTGTACGGCTACACCTTC.

This clonotype was observed a few times. The chain employs TRBV7-9 and TRBJ2-1, with 10 bases fitting TRBD2. Germline-derived CDR1 and CDR2 are SEHNR and FQNEAQ (reference sequence). With V trimmed by 6 bases and J by 7 bases, 9 bases remained unmatched. CDR3 length: 15 residues. CDR3 nucleotide sequence: TGTGCCAGCAGTGTGAGCGGGAGGGCCGGGAATGAGCAGTTCTTC. Protein product: CASSVSGRAGNEQFF.

J is TRBJ1-2 and V is TRBV12-3 or TRBV12-4, with D possibly TRBD1 on 5 matching bases. The CDR3 has 14 amino acids. V lost 0 bases and J lost 5, with 10 bases in between. CDR3 sequence reads: CASSLANGGYGYTF. Written as DNA, the CDR3 is TGTGCCAGCAGTTTAGCGAACGGGGGTTATGGCTACACCTTC.

The chain has TRBV4-2 and TRBJ2-1, with 11 bases that match TRBD2. After removal of 2 bases from V and 8 bases from J, the junction contained 5 bases not matched to a gene. CDR1 is LGHNA, CDR2 YNFKEQ, per germline. CDR3 length equals 15 residues. As DNA, the CDR3 is TGTGCCAGCAGCCAACAGACTAGCGGGGCCGATGAGCAGTTCTTC. Encoded protein: CASSQQTSGADEQFF.

The chain recombines TRBV5-1 with TRBJ1-1; 9 nucleotides agree with TRBD1. The germline V gene has CDR1 SGHRS and CDR2 YFSETQ. This CDR3 comprises 15 residues. V was pared by 0 bases and J by 6 bases, with 6 bases of the junction left unmatched. CDR3 sequence (DNA): TGCGCCAGCAGCTTGGGGACAGGGGAAGGCCCTGAAGCTTTCTTT. Translating it yields CASSLGTGEGPEAFF.

The chain is built from TRBV5-4 and TRBJ2-3, with D possibly called TRBD1 or TRBD2 (5 bases each). Germline assignment: CDR1 SGHNT and CDR2 YYREEE (reference sequence). The CDR3 has 16 amino acids. Trimming took 1 base from V and 3 from J, leaving 15 bases between them. The CDR3, as DNA: TGTGCCAGCAGCTTGCTGGGGGATATTGGGACAGATACGCAGTATTTT. It is translated as CASSLLGDIGTDTQYF. Complete variable domain (other parts from reference TRBV5-4 and TRBJ2-3): ETGVTQSPTHLIKTRGQQVTLRCSSQSGHNTVSWYQQALGQGPQFIFQYYREEENGRGNFPPRFSGLQFPNYSSELNVNALELDDSALYLCASSLLGDIGTDTQYFGPGTRLTVL.

The V gene is TRBV6-2 or TRBV6-3, the J gene TRBJ2-5; possibly TRBD1 or TRBD2 for D (5 bases each). Germline assignment: CDR1 MNHEY and CDR2 SVGEGT. The CDR3 totals 15 residues. V lost 4 bases and J lost 4, with 16 bases in between. The CDR3: CASSSTSGTGETQYF. In DNA, the CDR3 is TGTGCCAGCAGTTCTACCTCCGGGACCGGAGAGACCCAGTACTTC.

The J gene is TRBJ1-2, the V gene TRBV29-1; D uncertain. The CDR3 covers 12 residues. The germline V gene encodes CDR1 SQVTM and CDR2 ANQGSEA. The ends were cut back, 5 bases at V and 4 bases at J, with 11 bases in the middle. The CDR3 loop is CSVTAVGYGYTF. The CDR3 DNA reads as TGCAGCGTTACGGCCGTGGGCTATGGCTACACCTTC.

The chain is built from TRBV20-1 and TRBJ1-2; D is uncertain. The germline V gene has CDR1 DFQATT and CDR2 SNEGSKA (reference sequence). V lost 6 bases and J lost 5, with 16 bases in between. The CDR3 is 13 amino acids. The CDR3 bases are TGCAGTGCCTCCTCCCCCGAGATGTATGGCTACACCTTC. Its protein is CSASSPEMYGYTF.

This clonotype occurred once. V is TRBV4-3 and J is TRBJ2-3, with D hard to call. The CDR3 sequence is 16 residues long. V dropped 0 bases and J dropped 4 bases, with 14 bases sitting between them. Germline V gene lookup returns CDR1 LGHNA and CDR2 YSLEER. The CDR3 DNA reads TGCGCCAGCAGCCAAGAGATGTTCGAAGGGCCAGATACGCAGTATTTT. Encoded protein: CASSQEMFEGPDTQYF.

This clonotype was seen only once. This rearrangement joins TRBV7-6 to TRBJ2-1; 12 positions match TRBD2. Looked up from germline, CDR1 is SGHVS and CDR2 is FNYEAQ. The length of the CDR3 is 18 residues. With V trimmed by 1 base and J by 7 bases, 11 bases remained unmatched. CDR3 sequence reads: CASSLGEASGRAGNEQFF. The CDR3 DNA reads TGTGCCAGCAGCTTAGGTGAGGCTAGCGGGAGGGCCGGAAATGAGCAGTTCTTC.

A remark on this clonotype: The junction shows a germline mismatch at one end, possibly a read error. The rearrangement uses TRBV5-6 and TRBJ2-7, with 7 bases matching TRBD1. Per the germline V gene, CDR1 is SGHDT and CDR2 is YYEEEE. The CDR3 is 15 residues long. The CDR3 spells CASSSPGQSTYEQYF. CDR3 sequence (DNA): TGTGCCAGCAGCTCCCCGGGACAGAGTACCTATGAGCAGTACTTC. Full variable domain (missing parts from reference TRBV5-6 and TRBJ2-7): DAGVTQSPTHLIKTRGQQVTLRCSPKSGHDTVSWYQQALGQGPQFIFQYYEEEERQRGNFPDRFSGHQFPNYSSELNVNALLLGDSALYLCASSSPGQSTYEQYFGPGTRLTVT.

The table lists this clonotype with a few counts. The chain is built from TRBV7-2 and TRBJ2-7; D not resolved. The end of the DNA fits TRBJ2-5 better, so the J call may be wrong. Germline V CDR1 and CDR2: SGHTA, FQGNSA. The CDR3 runs to 16 residues. The CDR3 is CASSSGYDPAIETQYF. The CDR3 nucleotides read TGTGCCAGCAGCTCAGGCTACGATCCCGCGATAGAGACCCAGTACTTC.

This clonotype has a handful of counts. The J gene is TRBJ2-1, the V gene TRBV11-2; D may be TRBD2 (5 bases). The CDR3 length is 18 residues. V was cut by 1 base and J by 3 bases, with 19 bases left in between. Germline CDR1 is SGHAT and CDR2 is FQNNGV. The CDR3 DNA sequence: TGTGCCAGCAGCTTAGCGCCCCACGAGGACTTCGACTACAATGAGCAGTTCTTC. Encoded protein: CASSLAPHEDFDYNEQFF.

This clonotype appeared a few times. The chain carries TRBV29-1 and TRBJ1-2; D might be TRBD1 (5 bases). V gave up 7 bases and J gave up 0 bases, with 12 bases separating them. CDR3 length equals 13 residues. Germline V CDR1 and CDR2: SQVTM, ANQGSEA. This chain's CDR3 is CSAEGVSNYGYTF. The CDR3 DNA follows: TGCAGCGCAGAAGGGGTTTCTAACTATGGCTACACCTTC.

The rearrangement uses TRBV15 and TRBJ1-2; tentatively, D is TRBD1 (6 bases). The germline V and J ends were trimmed by 0 bases and 3 bases, with 8 bases remaining between them. The CDR3 extends over 14 amino acids. Looked up from germline, CDR1 is LNHNV and CDR2 is YYDKDF (reference sequence). The DNA for the CDR3 is TGTGCCACCAGCAGAGAGGGGGCATACTATGGCTACACCTTC. Amino acids: CATSREGAYYGYTF.

This clonotype came up a few times. The chain carries TRBV7-6 and TRBJ2-5; the match to TRBD2 covers 9 bases. Germline assignment: CDR1 SGHVS and CDR2 FNYEAQ. V dropped 1 base and J dropped 3; count of bases not matched to a gene: 9. The CDR3 spans 17 residues. The CDR3 spells CASSLDPRVAGEETQYF. In DNA, the CDR3 is TGTGCCAGCAGCTTAGATCCCAGAGTAGCGGGAGAAGAGACCCAGTACTTC.

The chain is built from TRBV27 and TRBJ1-4; possibly TRBD1 for D (6 bases). Trimming left V 6 bases short and J 5 bases short, with 13 bases between. The length of the CDR3 is 14 residues. Germline V gene lookup returns CDR1 MNHEY and CDR2 SMNVEV (reference sequence). The CDR3 coding sequence is TGTGCCAGCAGAGTGACAGGACGAAATGAAAAACTGTTTTTT. Amino acids: CASRVTGRNEKLFF. Based on the CDR3 plus reference TRBV27 and TRBJ1-4, the full variable domain is EAQVTQNPRYLITVTGKKLTVTCSQNMNHEYMSWYRQDPGLGLRQIYYSMNVEVTDKGDVPEGYKVSRKEKRNFPLILESPSPNQTSLYFCASRVTGRNEKLFFGSGTQLSVL.

The V call is TRBV4-1, the J call TRBJ2-7, with a weak D call TRBD1 (5 bases). Germline values: CDR1 MGHRA, CDR2 YSYEKL. V dropped 6 bases and J dropped 7 bases, with 19 bases sitting between them. The CDR3 is 14 residues long. The CDR3 nucleotides read TGCGCCAGCAGTCAGGATTGGGGCCTGGGGGAGCAGTACTTC. Translated, it gives CASSQDWGLGEQYF.

V and J are TRBV7-9 and TRBJ2-2; 11 bases align to TRBD2. J was trimmed by 2 bases and V by 5 bases; bases with no gene match: 4. Per germline, CDR1 SEHNR and CDR2 FQNEAQ (reference sequence). The CDR3 has 16 amino acids. CDR3 bases: TGTGCCAGCAGCGCGGGACTAGCGGCCAACACCGGGGAGCTGTTTTTT. Protein: CASSAGLAANTGELFF.

In regard to this clonotype: One end of the junction does not line up with germline, which may come from a read error. The chain is built from TRBV7-9 and TRBJ2-5; tentatively, D is TRBD2 (5 bases). CDR1 and CDR2 (germline): SEHNR, FQNEAQ (reference sequence). This CDR3 comprises 13 residues. CDR3 protein: CASSLATEETQYF. CDR3 in DNA: TGTGCCAGCAGCCTAGCCACCGAAGAGACCCAGTACTTC.

The chain has TRBV27 and TRBJ1-2, with a weak D call TRBD1 (5 bases). The CDR3 is 14 amino acids. Germline V CDR1 and CDR2: MNHEY, SMNVEV (reference sequence). Trimming pared 3 bases from V and 4 bases from J, leaving 12 bases between. The CDR3, as DNA: TGTGCCAGCAGTTTTGACAGATCCTCCTATGGCTACACCTTC. Amino acids: CASSFDRSSYGYTF.

The CDR3 sequence is CAWSWQREGYEQFF. The CDR3 nucleotides are TGTGCCTGGAGCTGGCAGCGGGAAGGGTATGAGCAGTTCTTC. The chain combines TRBV30 with TRBJ2-1, with 7 bases matching TRBD2. This CDR3 has 14 amino acids. CDR1 is GTSNPN, CDR2 SVGIG, per germline (reference sequence). The ends lost 3 bases at V and 8 bases at J; junction bases unmatched: 10.

V usage is TRBV6-2 or TRBV6-3 and J usage is TRBJ2-2, with D uncertain. This CDR3 is built from 15 residues. The V gene lost 3 bases and the J gene lost 0 bases, with 8 bases spanning the gap. Germline CDR1 is MNHEY and CDR2 is SVGEGT. CDR3 nucleotides: TGTGCCAGCAGTTATGGCGTCTCGAACACCGGGGAGCTGTTTTTT. Amino acids: CASSYGVSNTGELFF.

The V gene is TRBV27, the J gene TRBJ2-3, with D uncertain. Germline V CDR1 and CDR2: MNHEY, SMNVEV (reference sequence). V lost 6 bases and J 2 bases, leaving 12 bases between the germline ends. The CDR3 runs to 14 residues. CDR3 nucleotides: TGTGCCAGCAGCCGGGCTACCACCACAGATACGCAGTATTTT. This gives the protein CASSRATTTDTQYF.

The genes are TRBV5-8 and TRBJ1-4; D gene ambiguous. From germline, CDR1 is SGHTS and CDR2 YDEGEE. Trimming shortened V by 1 base and J by 0 bases, and 13 bases separated the two germline ends. CDR3 length equals 17 residues. CDR3: CASSLRDIPATNEKLFF. For the CDR3, the DNA is TGTGCCAGCAGCTTGAGGGATATCCCTGCAACTAATGAAAAACTGTTTTTT. Drawing the rest from reference TRBV5-8 and TRBJ1-4, the complete variable domain is EAGVTQSPTHLIKTRGQQATLRCSPISGHTSVYWYQQALGLGLQFLLWYDEGEERNRGNFPPRFSGRQFPNYSSELNVNALELEDSALYLCASSLRDIPATNEKLFFGSGTQLSVL.

This sequence joins TRBV6-2 or TRBV6-3 and TRBJ2-7; no definite D call. The CDR3 is 12 residues long. The ends were cut back, 6 bases at V and 2 bases at J, with 8 bases in the middle. Germline CDR1 is MNHEY and CDR2 is SVGEGT. The CDR3 reads CASRTLAYEQYF. DNA for the CDR3: TGTGCCAGCAGAACCCTAGCCTACGAGCAGTACTTC.

This chain links TRBV6-5 with TRBJ2-7; D not resolved. CDR1 and CDR2 from the germline V gene are MNHEY and SVGAGI. The CDR3 is 15 residues long. The V and J ends lost 2 bases and 2 bases respectively, with 13 bases between them. Here the CDR3 reads CASSYAGQLTYEQYF. The CDR3 DNA reads TGTGCCAGCAGTTACGCCGGGCAGCTCACCTACGAGCAGTACTTC.

The chain joins TRBV11-2 to TRBJ2-1; 12 positions agree with TRBD1. Germline CDR1 and CDR2: SGHAT and FQNNGV. V dropped 11 bases and J dropped 6; count of bases not matched to a gene: 5. The CDR3 extends over 13 amino acids. The CDR3 spells CAAGTGGFNEQFF. CDR3 DNA sequence: TGTGCCGCCGGGACAGGGGGCTTCAATGAGCAGTTCTTC.